A single sample gave rise to the 15 T cell receptor beta chains below, sequenced in a study of regulatory T cells in long-lasting Graves disease. The time point: newly diagnosed GD, antithyroid drugs for less than 3 months. Making the TCR library involved RNA that had been extracted from PBMCs. The TCR beta library used iRepertoire HTBI primers with Arm-PCR amplification of CDR3. TCRdb processed the multiplex PCR reads anew with MiXCR; each CDR3 protein has one entry. This table has approximately 470,000 distinct CDR3 sequences, 16% appearing once. The same sample was also used in a study of T cells in Graves' hyperthyroidism and ophthalmopathy.

The specimen comprised peripheral blood mononuclear cells (PBMCs), sampled at new diagnosis, from a patient treated with antithyroid drugs. Receptors originate from a man aged 40-49 years with Graves disease.

In this sample, this clonotype turned up a few times. The rearrangement links TRBV4-2 to TRBJ2-7, with TRBD2 identical over 7 bases. Looked up from germline, CDR1 is LGHNA and CDR2 is YNFKEQ. Trimming took 1 base from V and 1 from J; bases not matched to a gene: 4. There are 15 residues in the CDR3. The CDR3 spells CASSQAGTISYEQYF. As DNA, the CDR3 is TGTGCCAGCAGCCAAGCCGGGACTATATCCTACGAGCAGTACTTC.

Many counts were recorded for this clonotype. The V call is TRBV20-1, the J call TRBJ2-7, with D possibly being TRBD1 (5 bases). This CDR3 spans 13 amino acids. The V and J ends lost 2 bases and 3 bases respectively, with 11 bases between them. Germline CDR1 DFQATT, CDR2 SNEGSKA (reference sequence). This CDR3 is CSARFRVGYEQYF. DNA for the CDR3: TGCAGTGCTAGATTCAGGGTCGGCTACGAGCAGTACTTC.

At least ten counts were recorded for this clonotype. The chain couples TRBV18 to TRBJ2-1; D call uncertain. Germline V gene sequence: CDR1 KGHSH, CDR2 LQKENI. The CDR3 contains 15 residues. V dropped 1 base and J dropped 3 bases, with 10 bases sitting between them. CDR3 nucleotides: TGTGCCAGCTCACCACTAGCAGAATTCTACAATGAGCAGTTCTTC. Translated, it gives CASSPLAEFYNEQFF.

With regard to this clonotype: At one boundary the junction diverges from the germline segment, which might be a read error. The rearrangement links TRBV5-1 to TRBJ2-2; D is tentatively TRBD1 or TRBD2 (5 bases each). Germline V gene sequence: CDR1 SGHRS, CDR2 YFSETQ. This CDR3 has 14 amino acids. The CDR3 nucleotides read TGCGCCAGCACCTTGAGGGGGAACACCGGGGAGCTGTTTTTT. Protein product: CASTLRGNTGELFF.

The sample holds a few counts of this clonotype. The chain joins TRBV19 to TRBJ2-1, with TRBD1 matching over 8 bases. CDR1 and CDR2 (germline): LNHDA, SQIVND (reference sequence). This CDR3 has 13 amino acids. V shed 6 bases, J shed 8 bases, and the junction held 6 bases outside the gene matches. Here the CDR3 reads CASRPGQAHEQFF. Written as DNA, the CDR3 is TGTGCCAGTAGGCCGGGACAGGCCCATGAGCAGTTCTTC.

The chain links TRBV5-1 to TRBJ1-3; D is undetermined. The CDR3 contains 15 residues. V was trimmed by 4 bases and J by 0 bases, leaving 11 bases between them. CDR1 SGHRS and CDR2 YFSETQ come from the germline V gene. DNA of the CDR3: TGCGCCAGCAGCCCGGACGGCACCTCTGGAAACACCATATATTTT. It is translated as CASSPDGTSGNTIYF. Complete variable domain (other parts from reference TRBV5-1 and TRBJ1-3): KAGVTQTPRYLIKTRGQQVTLSCSPISGHRSVSWYQQTPGQGLQFLFEYFSETQRNKGNFPGRFSGRQFSNSRSEMNVSTLELGDSALYLCASSPDGTSGNTIYFGEGSWLTVV.

This clonotype was observed at least ten times. The chain recombines TRBV20-1 with TRBJ2-3; 7 bases fit TRBD2. The junction had 14 bases not matched to a gene; V was cut back by 6 bases and J by 2 bases. Germline V gene data show CDR1 as DFQATT and CDR2 as SNEGSKA (reference sequence). This CDR3 region has 16 residues. CDR3 amino acids: CSARTTSASTTDTQYF. The CDR3 DNA is TGCAGTGCCAGAACAACTAGCGCCTCAACCACAGATACGCAGTATTTT.

This clonotype was detected many times. V usage is TRBV11-2 and J usage is TRBJ2-7; 7 bases match TRBD2. Trimming cost V 1 base and J 1 base; bases outside gene matches: 4. The CDR3 loop spans 15 amino acids. In germline, CDR1 is SGHAT, CDR2 FQNNGV. CDR3 residues: CASSLVAGASYEQYF. CDR3 in DNA: TGTGCCAGCAGCTTAGTGGCGGGAGCGTCCTACGAGCAGTACTTC. Filled out from reference TRBV11-2 and TRBJ2-7, the complete variable domain reads EAGVAQSPRYKIIEKRQSVAFWCNPISGHATLYWYQQILGQGPKLLIQFQNNGVVDDSQLPKDRFSAERLKGVDSTLKIQPAKLEDSAVYLCASSLVAGASYEQYFGPGTRLTVT.

The sample holds many counts of this clonotype. CDR3 sequence (DNA): TGTGCCACCAGCAGAGGGCCGGGGACAGGGGAAGAGACCCAGTACTTC. This codes for CATSRGPGTGEETQYF. This rearrangement joins TRBV15 to TRBJ2-5, with TRBD1 matching over 10 bases. The CDR3 loop spans 16 amino acids. Trimming took 1 base from V and 3 from J; bases not matched to a gene: 5. Germline assignment: CDR1 LNHNV and CDR2 YYDKDF (reference sequence). Full variable domain (missing parts from reference TRBV15 and TRBJ2-5): DAMVIQNPRYQVTQFGKPVTLSCSQTLNHNVMYWYQQKSSQAPKLLFHYYDKDFNNEADTPDNFQSRRPNTSFCFLDIRSPGLGDTAMYLCATSRGPGTGEETQYFGPGTRLLVL.

As concerns this clonotype: This clone may be a read error of a much larger clone one base away. The chain carries TRBV27 and TRBJ2-7, with 7 bases aligning to TRBD2. The CDR3 is made up of 13 amino acids. CDR1 is MNHEY, CDR2 SMNVEV, per germline (reference sequence). CDR3 protein: CAGSLMGGREQYF. CDR3 in DNA: TGTGCCGGCAGTTTAATGGGGGGGAGAGAGCAGTACTTC.

In its sample, this clonotype was seen many times. The V call is TRBV27, the J call TRBJ1-2; tentative D call: TRBD1 (6 bases). The ends were cut back, 4 bases at V and 4 bases at J, with 19 bases in the middle. The CDR3 loop spans 16 amino acids. Germline V gene sequence: CDR1 MNHEY, CDR2 SMNVEV (reference sequence). CDR3 in amino acids: CASSSRARGGLYGYTF. For the CDR3, the DNA is TGTGCCAGCAGTTCTCGAGCGCGGGGGGGCCTCTATGGCTACACCTTC.

This clonotype was seen ten or more times. V is TRBV7-3 and J is TRBJ2-2; 7 positions match TRBD2. This CDR3 is built from 14 residues. The V gene's germline CDR1 is SGHTA and CDR2 FQGTGA. With V trimmed by 5 bases and J by 4 bases, 4 bases remained unmatched. CDR3 DNA sequence: TGTGCCAGCAGCCTTCTAGCGGCCACCGGGGAGCTGTTTTTT. It yields the protein CASSLLAATGELFF.

There are many counts of this clonotype. The chain carries TRBV20-1 and TRBJ2-1; unclear D gene. This CDR3 has 17 residues. Germline CDR1 reads DFQATT; CDR2 reads SNEGSKA (reference sequence). Trimming removed 1 base from V and 0 bases from J, with 16 bases in between. CDR3 protein: CSARVPQALSSYNEQFF. CDR3 DNA: TGCAGTGCTAGAGTGCCCCAGGCCCTGAGCTCCTACAATGAGCAGTTCTTC.

This clonotype was detected only once. One junction end disagrees with the germline gene, perhaps due to a read error. The chain links TRBV5-5 to TRBJ1-1; tentatively, D is TRBD1 (5 bases). Per the germline V gene, CDR1 is SGHKS and CDR2 is YYEKEE (reference sequence). CDR3 length: 15 amino acids. CDR3: CACSSVQGRVGEAFF. The CDR3 DNA sequence: TGTGCCTGCAGCTCGGTCCAGGGTCGGGTCGGTGAAGCTTTCTTT.

The rearrangement joins TRBV4-1 to TRBJ2-7; 9 bases are a match to TRBD1. V gave up 4 bases and J gave up 5 bases; unmatched junction bases: 9. This CDR3 spans 15 amino acids. Germline V lookup: CDR1 MGHRA, CDR2 YSYEKL. This CDR3 reads CASSLPGTGINEQYF. The CDR3 DNA reads TGCGCCAGCAGCCTTCCCGGGACAGGGATCAACGAGCAGTACTTC.